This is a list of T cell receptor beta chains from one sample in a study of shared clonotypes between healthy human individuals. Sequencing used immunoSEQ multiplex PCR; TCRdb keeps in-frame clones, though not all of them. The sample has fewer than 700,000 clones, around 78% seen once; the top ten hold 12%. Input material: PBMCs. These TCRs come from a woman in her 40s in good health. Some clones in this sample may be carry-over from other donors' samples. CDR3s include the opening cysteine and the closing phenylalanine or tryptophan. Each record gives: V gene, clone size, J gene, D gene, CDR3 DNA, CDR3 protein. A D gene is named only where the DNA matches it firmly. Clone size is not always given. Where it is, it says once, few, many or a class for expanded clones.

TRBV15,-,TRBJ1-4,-,TGTGCCACCAGCAGGGGACGTTACCCAACTAATGAAAAACTGTTTTTT,CATSRGRYPTNEKLFF
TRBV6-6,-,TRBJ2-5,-,TGTGCCAGCATTCACTCAGGGACCCAAGAGACCCAGTACTTC,CASIHSGTQETQYF
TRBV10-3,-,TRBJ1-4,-,TGTGCCATCAGTGAAAACAGTCTGGCAACTAATGAAAAACTGTTTTTT,CAISENSLATNEKLFF
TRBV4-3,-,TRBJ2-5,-,TGCGCCAGCAGCCAAGTACCGCCAGGGGCCGGAGAGAGTCGAGAGACCCAGTACTTC,CASSQVPPGAGESRETQYF
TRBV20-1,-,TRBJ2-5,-,TGCAGTGCTAGAACGCGGGAGACCCAGTACTTC,CSARTRETQYF
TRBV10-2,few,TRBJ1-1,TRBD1,TGCGCCAGCAGACTTGGACAGGGTAGCACTGAAGCTTTCTTT,CASRLGQGSTEAFF
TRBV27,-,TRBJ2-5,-,TGTGCCAGCAGTTTCACTTGGGCCTCCCAAGAGACCCAGTACTTC,CASSFTWASQETQYF
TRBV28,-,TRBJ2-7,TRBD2,TGTGCCAGCAGTTCCCGCCCCAGCGGGAGCTACGAGCAGTACTTC,CASSSRPSGSYEQYF
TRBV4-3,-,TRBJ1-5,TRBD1,TGCGCCAGCAGCCAAGAACCGACAGGGGGCGGTCAGCCCCAGCATTTT,CASSQEPTGGGQPQHF
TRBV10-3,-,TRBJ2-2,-,TGTGCCGTCCAGGGACCGAACACCGGGGAGCTGTTTTTT,CAVQGPNTGELFF
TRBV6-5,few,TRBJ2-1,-,TGTGCCAGCACGTTGGATCACACCTACAATGAGCAGTTCTTC,CASTLDHTYNEQFF
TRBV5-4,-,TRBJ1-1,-,TGTGCCAGCAGCTCCCGACGGATGAACACTGAAGCTTTCTTT,CASSSRRMNTEAFF
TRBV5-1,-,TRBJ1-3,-,TGCGCCAGCAGCATAAATACCGGGGCCTCTGGAAACACCATATATTTT,CASSINTGASGNTIYF
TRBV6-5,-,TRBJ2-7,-,TGTGCCAGCAGTTACGCCCCCCGGGTGGGGGAGCAGTACTTC,CASSYAPRVGEQYF